This TCR beta chain is drawn from a study of stem cell transplantation in POMP-related autoinflammatory disease. Study background: The study hypothesized thymoproteasome defects skew the TRB repertoire via impaired CD8+ selection. Through one year post-transplant, neutrophils and platelets were 100% of graft donor origin.

Libraries were prepared by immunoSEQ multiplex PCR; TCRdb keeps only in-frame clonotypes and omits some of them. Of about 68,000 clones listed, approximately 91% are singletons. PRAID combined immunodeficiency and autoinflammation. This receptor was taken from a human patient with POMP-related autoinflammation and immune dysregulation (PRAID). These T cells may partly come from the graft donor. The source material was CD4+ T cells from PBMCs, sampled after stem cell transplantation.

CDR3 sequence: CASSEGWPETQYF. The DNA for the CDR3 is TGTGCCAGCAGTGAGGGTTGGCCCGAGACCCAGTACTTC. V usage is TRBV2 and J usage is TRBJ2-5, with D uncertain. The germline V gene encodes CDR1 SNHLY and CDR2 FYNNEI. Trimming removed 3 bases at V and 5 bases at J, with 10 bases between. There are 13 residues in the CDR3.